The 7 T cell receptor beta chains below all came from one sample that was sequenced in a study of cytomegalovirus exposure and HLA in healthy donors. The PCR employed 60 Vbeta primers together with 13 Jbeta primers. Only in-frame clones appear in the TCRdb table, and some are missing; sequencing was by immunoSEQ multiplex PCR. This table has under 250,000 clones, around 84% appearing once. The material sequenced was PBMCs. These receptors all stem from a girl aged 2 to 9 in good health and CMV-seronegative.

This chain links TRBV20-1 with TRBJ2-1; D call uncertain. Between the trimmed V and J ends, which lost 5 bases and 8 bases, there was a span of 7 bases. The CDR3 extends over 10 amino acids. The germline V gene encodes CDR1 DFQATT and CDR2 SNEGSKA (reference sequence). The CDR3 loop is CSAPEHEQFF. The CDR3 DNA is TGCAGTGCTCCCGAGCATGAGCAGTTCTTC.

V and J are TRBV27 and TRBJ1-1; D remains unclear. Germline V lookup: CDR1 MNHEY, CDR2 SMNVEV (reference sequence). Trimming took 6 bases from V and 0 from J, leaving 8 bases between them. CDR3 size: 13 residues. In nucleotides, the CDR3 is TGTGCCAGCAGCCCCGGGGTGAACACTGAAGCTTTCTTT. It encodes CASSPGVNTEAFF.

This chain uses TRBV4-1 with TRBJ2-7; perhaps TRBD1 as D (5 bases). Germline CDR1 MGHRA, CDR2 YSYEKL. The CDR3 contains 14 residues. V lost 1 base, J lost 2 bases, and 9 bases lay in between. CDR3 amino acids: CASSQVAGTYEQYF. The CDR3 nucleotides read TGCGCCAGCAGCCAAGTAGCAGGGACCTACGAGCAGTACTTC.

The chain uses TRBV5-1 and TRBJ2-2; 10 nucleotides agree with TRBD1. The V gene's germline CDR1 is SGHRS and CDR2 YFSETQ. The CDR3 contains 14 residues. The junction had 2 bases not matched to a gene; V was cut back by 4 bases and J by 5 bases. CDR3 coding DNA: TGCGCCAGCAGCGCGGGACAGGGGACCGGGGAGCTGTTTTTT. This sequence encodes CASSAGQGTGELFF.

CDR3: CASTPTSGAYNEQFF. The CDR3 bases are TGTGCCTCAACCCCGACTAGCGGGGCCTACAATGAGCAGTTCTTC. V is TRBV30 and J is TRBJ2-1; 11 nucleotides align to TRBD2. The CDR3 is 15 residues long. With 7 bases clipped from V and 2 bases from J, the junction kept 7 bases outside the gene matches. The germline gives CDR1 GTSNPN, CDR2 SVGIG (reference sequence).

The chain recombines TRBV13 with TRBJ2-7; no clear D. V dropped 4 bases and J dropped 2 bases, with 6 bases sitting between them. The germline V gene encodes CDR1 PRHDT and CDR2 FYEKMQ (reference sequence). The CDR3 spans 12 residues. CDR3 bases: TGTGCCAGCAGCTCCCCCGCCTACGAGCAGTACTTC. Translating gives CASSSPAYEQYF.

Only one count was recorded for this clone. The rearrangement joins TRBV10-1 to TRBJ1-1; D possibly corresponds to TRBD1 (5 bases). V lost 0 bases and J lost 5, with 10 bases in between. Germline V CDR1 and CDR2: WNHNN, SYGVQD (reference sequence). The CDR3 sequence is 14 residues long. The chain's CDR3 is CASSESKGLTEAFF. The CDR3 nucleotides are TGCGCCAGCAGTGAGTCAAAGGGACTGACTGAAGCTTTCTTT.